The clone carrying this TCR beta chain was observed many times. TCRdb reprocessed the RT-PCR reads via MiXCR and lists one record per CDR3 protein. The table lists about 700,000 distinct CDR3 sequences, 12% to 15% of them singletons. The CDR3 totals 11 residues. The V and J ends lost 3 bases and 2 bases respectively, with 4 bases between them. In germline, CDR1 is DFQATT, CDR2 SNEGSKA (reference sequence). The origin of this receptor is a female donor in good health, serving as a healthy control. The V call is TRBV20-1, the J call TRBJ1-1, with D unresolved. The sequenced sample was memory CD4+ T cells from blood. The CDR3 nucleotides are TGCAGTGCTAGGCCTAACACTGAAGCTTTCTTT. This codes for CSARPNTEAFF.